Detailed here is one TCR beta chain. The sample originates from a study of blood T cell repertoires in COVID-19. Study-level information: Sources were T cells, B-cell-depleted T cells, or PBMCs; the material itself was cDNA or gDNA.

Across about two dozen US areas, participants ranged in age from 18 to 89 years. In assigning cohorts, the study relied on participant-reported clinical history. In the original workflow: Reference gene primer amplification yielded estimated nucleated cell counts. The protocol was immunoSEQ multiplex PCR, while the TCRdb copy is restricted to in-frame clones and leaves out a portion. V, J and clone size derive from that table, while D and trimming were established from the DNA sequence. This sample has some 350,000 clones, with about 90% found just once. The receptor's source is a woman in her 30s who had recovered from COVID-19. Source material: PBMCs or T cells enriched from blood (not recorded which).

In nucleotides, the CDR3 is TGCGCCAGCAGCAGGGGGTCCAGCCAAGAGACCCAGTACTTC. Translated, it gives CASSRGSSQETQYF. The chain links TRBV5-1 to TRBJ2-5, with D possibly matching TRBD1 (6 bases). The CDR3 has 14 residues. V was clipped by 4 bases and J by 1 base, with 11 bases between them. The germline V gene encodes CDR1 SGHRS and CDR2 YFSETQ.